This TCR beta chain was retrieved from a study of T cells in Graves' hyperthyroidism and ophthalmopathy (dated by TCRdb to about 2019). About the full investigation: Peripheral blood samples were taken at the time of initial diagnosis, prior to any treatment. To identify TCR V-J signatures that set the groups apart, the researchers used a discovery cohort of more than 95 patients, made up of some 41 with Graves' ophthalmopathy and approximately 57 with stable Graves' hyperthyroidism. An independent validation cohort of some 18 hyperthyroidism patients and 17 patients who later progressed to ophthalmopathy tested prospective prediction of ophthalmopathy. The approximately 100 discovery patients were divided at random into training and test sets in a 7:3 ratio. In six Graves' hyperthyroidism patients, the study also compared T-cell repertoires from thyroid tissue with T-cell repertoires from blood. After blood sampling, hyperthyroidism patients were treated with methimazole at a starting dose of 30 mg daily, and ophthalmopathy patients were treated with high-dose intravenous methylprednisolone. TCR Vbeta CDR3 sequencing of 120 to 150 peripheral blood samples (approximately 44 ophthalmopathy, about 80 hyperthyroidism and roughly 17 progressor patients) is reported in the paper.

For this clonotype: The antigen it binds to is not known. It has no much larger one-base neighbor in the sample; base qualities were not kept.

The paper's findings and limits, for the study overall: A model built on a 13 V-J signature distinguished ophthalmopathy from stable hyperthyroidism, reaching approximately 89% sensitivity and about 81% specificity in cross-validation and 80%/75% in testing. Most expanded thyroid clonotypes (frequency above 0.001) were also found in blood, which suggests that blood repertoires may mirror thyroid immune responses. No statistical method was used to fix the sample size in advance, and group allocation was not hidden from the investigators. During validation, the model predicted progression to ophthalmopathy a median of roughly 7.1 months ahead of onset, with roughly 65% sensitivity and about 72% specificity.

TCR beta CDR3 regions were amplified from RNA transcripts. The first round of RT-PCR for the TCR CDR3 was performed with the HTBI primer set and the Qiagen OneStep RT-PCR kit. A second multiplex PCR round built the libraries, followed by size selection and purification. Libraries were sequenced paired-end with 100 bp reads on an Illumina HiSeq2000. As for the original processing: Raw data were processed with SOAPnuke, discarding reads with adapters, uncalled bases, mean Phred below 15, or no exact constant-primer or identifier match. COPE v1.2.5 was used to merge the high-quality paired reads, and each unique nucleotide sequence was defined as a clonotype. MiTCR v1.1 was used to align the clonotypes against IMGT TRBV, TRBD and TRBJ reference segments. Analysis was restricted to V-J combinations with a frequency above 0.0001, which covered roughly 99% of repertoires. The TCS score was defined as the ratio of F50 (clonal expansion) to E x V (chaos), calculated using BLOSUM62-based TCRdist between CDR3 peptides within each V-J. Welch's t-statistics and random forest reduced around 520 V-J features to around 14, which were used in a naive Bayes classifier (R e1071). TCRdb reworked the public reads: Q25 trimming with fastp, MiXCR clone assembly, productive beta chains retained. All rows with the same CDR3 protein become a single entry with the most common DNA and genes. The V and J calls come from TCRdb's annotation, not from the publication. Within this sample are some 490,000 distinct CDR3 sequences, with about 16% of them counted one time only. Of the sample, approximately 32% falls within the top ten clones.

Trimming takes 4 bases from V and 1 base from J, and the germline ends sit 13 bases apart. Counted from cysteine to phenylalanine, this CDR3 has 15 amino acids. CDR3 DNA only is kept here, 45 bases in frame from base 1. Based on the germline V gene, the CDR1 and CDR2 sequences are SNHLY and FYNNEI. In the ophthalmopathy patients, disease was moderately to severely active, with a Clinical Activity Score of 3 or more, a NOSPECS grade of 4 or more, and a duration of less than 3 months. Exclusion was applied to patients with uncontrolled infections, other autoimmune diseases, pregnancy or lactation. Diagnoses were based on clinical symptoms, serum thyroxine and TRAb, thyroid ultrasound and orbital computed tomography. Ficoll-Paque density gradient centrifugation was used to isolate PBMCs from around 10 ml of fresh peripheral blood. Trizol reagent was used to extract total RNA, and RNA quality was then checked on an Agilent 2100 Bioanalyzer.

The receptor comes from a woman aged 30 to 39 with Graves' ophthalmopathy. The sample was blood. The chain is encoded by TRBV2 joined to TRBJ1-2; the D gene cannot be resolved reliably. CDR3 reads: CASSVSRTDNYGYTF. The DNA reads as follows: TGTGCCAGCAGTGTCTCTAGGACGGATAACTATGGCTACACCTTC.